Only a few counts were recorded for the clone carrying this T cell receptor (beta chain). This sample was taken from a study of blood T cell repertoires in COVID-19. Study details: The origin of the acute and convalescent COVID-19 samples was the United States, Italy and Spain. PBMCs, B-cell-depleted T cells, or T cells were the source of the cDNA or gDNA that made up the material.

Authors' analysis steps: Estimates of nucleated cell counts were drawn from the amplification of reference gene primers. Data came from immunoSEQ multiplex PCR; TCRdb stores just in-frame clones and leaves some out. V and J calls plus clone size are reproduced from that table; the DNA served to infer D and trimming. Among more than 95,000 clones listed, roughly 80% were seen once. Between the trimmed V and J ends, which lost 5 bases and 5 bases, there was a span of 10 bases. The length of the CDR3 is 12 residues. Germline CDR1 and CDR2: MNHEY and SVGAGI. The rearrangement links TRBV6-5 to TRBJ2-7, with D unresolved. The sample was peripheral blood. This receptor was obtained from a man between 65 and 85 years old with acute or convalescent COVID-19. The CDR3 loop is CASSPRRDEQYF. As DNA, the CDR3 is TGTGCCAGCAGTCCCCGCCGCGACGAGCAGTACTTC.